The 12 T cell receptor beta chains presented below share a single source sample, sequenced in a study of OX40 agonist ivuxolimab in advanced cancers. Profiling relied on immunoSEQ multiplex PCR, and the TCRdb table lists in-frame clones only, not all of them. The sample shows under 80,000 clones, roughly 80% of them seen only once. The starting material was CD4+ or CD8+ T cells sorted from blood, obtained in a trial of the OX40 agonist ivuxolimab. The receptors were gathered from an adult with an advanced solid tumor such as melanoma, head and neck, liver or kidney cancer.

This rearrangement joins TRBV6-5 to TRBJ1-5, with 9 bases that match TRBD1. The CDR3 length is 15 residues. V shed 6 bases and J 4 bases; nucleotides not matched to a gene: 7. Germline loops: CDR1 MNHEY, CDR2 SVGAGI. The DNA of the CDR3 is TGTGCCAGCAGGGCGGGACAGGGAAGAAATCAGCCCCAGCATTTT. Its protein is CASRAGQGRNQPQHF.

This sequence joins TRBV6-1 and TRBJ2-1; possible D gene TRBD1, 6 bases. From germline, CDR1 is MNHNS and CDR2 SASEGT. This CDR3 is 16 amino acids long. V dropped 4 bases and J dropped 0 bases, with 13 bases sitting between them. Written as DNA, the CDR3 is TGTGCCAGCAGTGCCTCCAGGGGTGGCTCCTACAATGAGCAGTTCTTC. It codes for CASSASRGGSYNEQFF.

The chain has TRBV5-6 and TRBJ1-2; TRBD1 agrees at 8 bases. CDR1 and CDR2 from the germline V gene are SGHDT and YYEEEE. The CDR3 is 14 residues long. The V segment lost 4 bases and the J segment 8 bases; nucleotides outside the gene matches: 10. CDR3 protein: CASSPGQVRVGYTF. The DNA of the CDR3 is TGTGCCAGCAGCCCGGGACAGGTTCGGGTAGGCTACACCTTC.

The chain recombines TRBV5-1 with TRBJ1-1; D call uncertain. Germline values: CDR1 SGHRS, CDR2 YFSETQ. V lost 5 bases and J lost 0, with 14 bases in between. The length of the CDR3 is 15 residues. CDR3 in amino acids: CASRIGENMNTEAFF. DNA of the CDR3: TGCGCCAGCAGGATCGGGGAGAACATGAACACTGAAGCTTTCTTT.

In its sample, this clone was seen once. This chain links TRBV27 with TRBJ1-2, with 8 bases fitting TRBD1. V gave up 0 bases and J gave up 8 bases; unmatched junction bases: 2. From germline, CDR1 is MNHEY and CDR2 SMNVEV (reference sequence). CDR3 size: 13 residues. The CDR3 reads CASSLSTGEGYTF. Written as DNA, the CDR3 is TGTGCCAGCAGTTTATCGACAGGGGAAGGCTACACCTTC.

The rearrangement links TRBV4-2 to TRBJ2-5, with 12 positions matching TRBD2. Trimming took 1 base from V and 5 from J; bases not matched to a gene: 2. Germline V gene lookup returns CDR1 LGHNA and CDR2 YNFKEQ. The CDR3 sequence is 15 residues long. CDR3 coding DNA: TGTGCCAGCAGCCAAGCGACTAGCGGGGGTGAGACCCAGTACTTC. Its protein is CASSQATSGGETQYF.

This chain connects TRBV28 to TRBJ1-5; the D gene is possibly TRBD1 (6 bases). Germline CDR1 reads MDHEN; CDR2 reads SYDVKM. This CDR3 spans 14 amino acids. The V gene lost 10 bases and the J gene lost 4 bases, with 17 bases spanning the gap. CDR3 nucleotides: TGTGCCACCCAGTTGGGGGCCCTTAATCAGCCCCAGCATTTT. Encoded protein: CATQLGALNQPQHF.

The chain uses TRBV19 and TRBJ1-5; 7 bases match TRBD1. Germline V gene sequence: CDR1 LNHDA, CDR2 SQIVND (reference sequence). The CDR3 extends over 16 amino acids. V shed 5 bases and J 0 bases; nucleotides not matched to a gene: 7. This CDR3 reads CASSLGTAISNQPQHF. For the CDR3, the DNA is TGTGCCAGTAGTCTAGGGACAGCCATTAGCAATCAGCCCCAGCATTTT.

The chain couples TRBV19 to TRBJ1-6, with D hard to call. Germline lookup yields CDR1 LNHDA and CDR2 SQIVND (reference sequence). There are 14 residues in the CDR3. Trimming stripped 8 bases from V and 0 bases from J, with 8 bases between. CDR3 amino acids: CASQISSYNSPLHF. The CDR3 nucleotides are TGTGCCAGTCAAATAAGCTCCTATAATTCACCCCTCCACTTT.

This chain links TRBV5-1 with TRBJ1-1, with D unresolved. Germline loops: CDR1 SGHRS, CDR2 YFSETQ. V lost 1 base, J lost 5 bases, and 12 bases lay in between. The CDR3 consists of 14 residues. The CDR3 coding sequence is TGCGCCAGCAGCTTGTTGCTGCTGGGTACTGAAGCTTTCTTT. It specifies CASSLLLLGTEAFF.

The gene calls are TRBV5-1 and TRBJ2-7, with 9 positions matching TRBD2. CDR3 size: 16 residues. From germline, CDR1 is SGHRS and CDR2 YFSETQ. V shed 4 bases and J 2 bases; nucleotides not matched to a gene: 10. The CDR3 is CASSASGASSPYEQYF. Written as DNA, the CDR3 is TGCGCCAGCAGCGCTAGCGGGGCTTCTAGCCCCTACGAGCAGTACTTC.

The table lists this clone with a few counts. The chain carries TRBV6-1 and TRBJ2-3; D is unclear. This CDR3 comprises 13 residues. Germline V CDR1 and CDR2: MNHNS, SASEGT. The V end lost 4 bases, the J end lost 2 bases, and 7 bases lay between the germline ends. CDR3 nucleotides: TGTGCCAGCAGTGCGACCTACACAGATACGCAGTATTTT. It encodes CASSATYTDTQYF.